Following are 19 T cell receptor beta chains from one sample sequenced in a study of blood T cells in healthy people across ages. A second PCR of 7 to 11 cycles used a sample-barcoded 5' primer and a J-beta primer mix. Each CDR3 protein is one row after TCRdb ran MiXCR on the 5' RACE reads. The sample has under 850,000 distinct CDR3 sequences, 35% to 40% seen once. Sequenced material: blood. These receptors were obtained from a man aged 18 to 29 in good health.

In its sample, this clonotype was seen many times. The chain links TRBV14 to TRBJ1-5, with D uncertain. This CDR3 has 13 residues. Germline CDR1 reads SGHDN; CDR2 reads FVKESK. Between the trimmed V and J ends, which lost 0 bases and 0 bases, there was a span of 0 bases. Here the CDR3 reads CASSQDSNQPQHF. The CDR3 DNA is TGTGCCAGCAGCCAAGATAGCAATCAGCCCCAGCATTTT.

The CDR3: CASSPTQRGNEKLFF. CDR3 in DNA: TGTGCCAGCAGCCCAACACAAAGGGGTAATGAAAAACTGTTTTTT. V usage is TRBV7-9 and J usage is TRBJ1-4; weak D call: TRBD1 (5 bases). CDR3 size: 15 residues. V was shortened by 5 bases and J by 4 bases, with 14 bases between the two germline ends. Looked up from germline, CDR1 is SEHNR and CDR2 is FQNEAQ (reference sequence).

This clonotype was recorded many times. The rearrangement uses TRBV4-3 and TRBJ2-4; either TRBD1 or TRBD2 may supply D (5 bases each). This CDR3 region has 17 residues. V dropped 1 base and J dropped 6 bases, with 19 bases sitting between them. Germline lookup yields CDR1 LGHNA and CDR2 YSLEER. CDR3 coding DNA: TGCGCCAGCAGCCAAGCCCCGGGGCCCACGAGTAGAAACATTCAGTACTTC. Protein product: CASSQAPGPTSRNIQYF.

This clonotype was counted between two and nine times. The chain's CDR3 is CASSHGRTEQYF. Written as DNA, the CDR3 is TGTGCCAGCAGCCACGGACGGACCGAGCAGTACTTC. The chain uses TRBV4-2 and TRBJ2-7; D uncertain. There are 12 residues in the CDR3. Per the germline V gene, CDR1 is LGHNA and CDR2 is YNFKEQ. Trimming left V 3 bases short and J 6 bases short, with 9 bases between.

V gene TRBV7-2 combines with J gene TRBJ1-2; D is undetermined. The CDR3 has 12 amino acids. Trimming cost V 5 bases and J 6 bases, with 10 bases left between them. Germline CDR1 SGHTA, CDR2 FQGNSA. The CDR3 DNA reads as TGTGCCAGCAGCCAACCACCCGATGGCTACACCTTC. This gives the protein CASSQPPDGYTF.

At least ten counts were recorded for this clonotype. The J gene is TRBJ2-7, the V gene TRBV10-3; 8 nucleotides line up with TRBD1. CDR1 ENHRY and CDR2 SYGVKD come from the germline V gene. The CDR3 sequence is 13 residues long. The ends lost 4 bases at V and 4 bases at J; junction bases unmatched: 3. The CDR3 sequence: CAISGGQGYEQYF. Written as DNA, the CDR3 is TGTGCCATCAGTGGAGGACAGGGTTACGAGCAGTACTTC.

This clonotype was picked up many times. The chain links TRBV7-2 to TRBJ2-5, with D uncertain. The germline V gene encodes CDR1 SGHTA and CDR2 FQGNSA. Trimming shortened V by 2 bases and J by 6 bases, and 10 bases separated the two germline ends. The CDR3 length is 13 residues. CDR3 amino acids: CASSLTPEKTQYF. DNA of the CDR3: TGTGCCAGCAGCTTAACCCCAGAGAAGACCCAGTACTTC.

In the case of this clonotype: At one end the junction does not follow the germline gene, possibly because of a read error. CDR3 sequence: CASNQEKSGRETQYF. DNA of the CDR3: TGTGCCAGCAACCAAGAGAAAAGCGGGCGGGAGACCCAGTACTTC. The chain combines TRBV14 with TRBJ2-5, with a possible D match to TRBD2 (6 bases). Germline V lookup: CDR1 SGHDN, CDR2 FVKESK. The CDR3 has 15 amino acids.

The V call is TRBV6-2 or TRBV6-3, the J call TRBJ2-3; D uncertain. The V gene lost 6 bases and the J gene lost 3 bases, with 19 bases spanning the gap. Germline-derived CDR1 and CDR2 are MNHEY and SVGEGT. This CDR3 comprises 16 residues. The CDR3 bases are TGTGCCAGCAGCCACCCTTTACGGTCCCAAACAGATACGCAGTATTTT. Its translation: CASSHPLRSQTDTQYF.

This chain connects TRBV4-1 to TRBJ2-4, with D perhaps matching TRBD1 (6 bases). The J call could be wrong; TRBJ2-7 is a better fit for the DNA end. Germline CDR1 reads MGHRA; CDR2 reads YSYEKL. The CDR3 extends over 13 amino acids. The CDR3 sequence: CASSPNTGCEQYF. CDR3 DNA: TGCGCCAGCAGCCCCAATACAGGGTGCGAGCAGTACTTC.

The CDR3 loop reads CASSLVLPGYTLDEQFF. In nucleotides, the CDR3 is TGTGCCAGCAGTTTAGTGCTACCGGGATATACTTTAGATGAGCAGTTCTTC. The chain is built from TRBV12-3 or TRBV12-4 and TRBJ2-1; TRBD2 is a possible D gene (5 bases). V was clipped by 1 base and J by 8 bases, with 21 bases between them. This CDR3 is 17 amino acids long.

This clonotype was seen a single time. Given a much more abundant clone one base away, this may be a read error. The chain joins TRBV12-3 or TRBV12-4 to TRBJ1-2; no reliable D call. CDR3 length: 13 residues. The CDR3 DNA reads TGTGCCAGCAGTCCAGGAGCTAACTGTGGCTACACCTTC. Residues: CASSPGANCGYTF.

J is TRBJ2-1 and V is TRBV20-1; D unresolved. Judging by the DNA end, TRBJ2-7 fits better; the J call may be wrong. Germline CDR1 reads DFQATT; CDR2 reads SNEGSKA (reference sequence). The CDR3 runs to 15 residues. DNA for the CDR3: TGCAGTGCTAGGGCCGGCCGAAGCTCCTACAATGAGCAGTACTTC. Its translation is CSARAGRSSYNEQYF.

For this clonotype: A read error may be the cause here, since a much bigger clone is one base away. This chain links TRBV27 with TRBJ2-7, with D maybe TRBD1 (6 bases). Trimming took 5 bases from V and 7 from J, leaving 15 bases between them. The germline V gene has CDR1 MNHEY and CDR2 SMNVEV (reference sequence). The CDR3 length is 13 residues. CDR3 in amino acids: CASSPDRSNEQYF. CDR3 nucleotide sequence: TGTGCCAGCAGTCCCGACAGGAGCAATGAGCAGTACTTC.

The CDR3 region is CASMRHNGGSNEQYF. For the CDR3, the DNA is TGTGCCAGCATGCGCCACAACGGGGGGTCCAATGAGCAGTACTTC. The rearrangement joins TRBV12-3 or TRBV12-4 to TRBJ2-7, with 7 positions matching TRBD2. The junction had 16 bases not matched to a gene; V was cut back by 7 bases and J by 7 bases. The CDR3 spans 15 residues.

Concerning this clonotype: At one boundary the junction diverges from the germline segment, which might be a read error. The V gene is TRBV12-3 or TRBV12-4, the J gene TRBJ1-1; TRBD1 matches at 7 bases. The length of the CDR3 is 12 residues. The CDR3 protein is CAGSPRTGEAFF. Here the CDR3 DNA reads TGTGCCGGCAGTCCCCGGACAGGTGAAGCTTTCTTT.

The chain links TRBV9 to TRBJ2-1, with a tentative D call TRBD1 (8 bases). There are 16 residues in the CDR3. Germline CDR1 is SGDLS and CDR2 is YYNGEE. With 4 bases removed from V and 1 base from J, the gap between germline ends came to 15 bases. The CDR3 loop reads CASSTDREGSYNEQFF. In nucleotides, the CDR3 is TGTGCCAGCAGCACGGACAGGGAGGGGTCCTACAATGAGCAGTTCTTC.

The V gene is TRBV30, the J gene TRBJ2-4; 10 positions agree with TRBD2. The assigned J gene may be wrong: the sequence end matches TRBJ2-7 better. This CDR3 has 16 residues. Germline CDR1 GTSNPN, CDR2 SVGIG (reference sequence). CDR3 residues: CAWSVPSSGGTVEQYF. In DNA, the CDR3 is TGTGCCTGGAGTGTACCGTCTAGCGGGGGAACCGTCGAGCAGTACTTC.

The V and J genes are TRBV4-2 and TRBJ2-1, with 10 bases aligning to TRBD2. Judging by the DNA end, TRBJ2-7 fits better; the J call may be wrong. This CDR3 is 18 amino acids long. CDR1 is LGHNA, CDR2 YNFKEQ, per germline. CDR3 DNA: TGTGCCAGCAGCCAAGTTAGGACTAGCGGAAGCTCCTACAATGAGCAGTACTTC. It codes for CASSQVRTSGSSYNEQYF.